This T cell receptor beta chain was recorded in a study of shared clonotypes between healthy human individuals. Genomic DNA from each subset was divided evenly over several immunoSEQ plates. TCRdb's table, derived via immunoSEQ multiplex PCR, lists solely in-frame clones and lacks some. The data hold roughly 760,000 clones, with roughly 70% observed a single time. Study-level points and caveats: The generation probabilities recorded for non-shared clonotypes fell below those of clonotypes shared by all four donors. Four donors showed sharing of approximately 5% of naive CD4 clonotypes.

For this clone: The antigen is undetermined. The same CDR3 arises from other DNA sequences in this sample as well.

V shed 0 bases and J shed 0 bases, with 8 bases lying between them. CDR1 is SGHRS, CDR2 YFSETQ, per germline. The CDR3 has 15 amino acids. The sequence was obtained from a woman in her twenties or thirties in good health. The V call is TRBV5-1, the J call TRBJ2-3, with D possibly TRBD1 on 6 matching bases. Source material: memory CD4+ T cells sorted from blood. This sample's subset: CD45RA-negative fraction. The CDR3 region is CASSLAGASTDTQYF. CDR3 in DNA: TGCGCCAGCAGCTTGGCAGGGGCGAGCACAGATACGCAGTATTTT. The full variable domain, completed using reference TRBV5-1 and TRBJ2-3, is KAGVTQTPRYLIKTRGQQVTLSCSPISGHRSVSWYQQTPGQGLQFLFEYFSETQRNKGNFPGRFSGRQFSNSRSEMNVSTLELGDSALYLCASSLAGASTDTQYFGPGTRLTVL.